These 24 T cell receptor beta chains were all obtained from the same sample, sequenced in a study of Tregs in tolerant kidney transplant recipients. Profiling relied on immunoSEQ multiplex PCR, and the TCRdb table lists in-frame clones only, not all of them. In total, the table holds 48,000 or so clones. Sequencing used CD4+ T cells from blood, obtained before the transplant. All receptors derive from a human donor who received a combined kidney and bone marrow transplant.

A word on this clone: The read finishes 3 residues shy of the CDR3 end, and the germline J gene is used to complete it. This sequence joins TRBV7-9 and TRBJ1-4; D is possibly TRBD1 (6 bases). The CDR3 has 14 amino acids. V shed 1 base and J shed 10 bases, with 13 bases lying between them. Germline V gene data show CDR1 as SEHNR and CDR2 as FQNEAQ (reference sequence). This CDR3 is CASSLGPGVGKLFF. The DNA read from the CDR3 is TGTGCCAGCAGCTTAGGGCCAGGGGTTGGAAAA. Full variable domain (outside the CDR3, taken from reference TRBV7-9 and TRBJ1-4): DTGVSQNPRHKITKRGQNVTFRCDPISEHNRLYWYRQTLGQGPEFLTYFQNEAQLEKSRLLSDRFSAERPKGSFSTLEIQRTEQGDSAMYLCASSLGPGVGKLFFGSGTQLSVL.

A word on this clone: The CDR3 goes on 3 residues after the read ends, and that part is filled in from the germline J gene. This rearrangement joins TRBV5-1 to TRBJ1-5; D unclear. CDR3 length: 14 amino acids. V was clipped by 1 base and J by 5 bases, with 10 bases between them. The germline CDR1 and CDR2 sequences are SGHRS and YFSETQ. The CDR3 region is CASSLLPEDQPQHF. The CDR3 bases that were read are TGCGCCAGCAGCTTGCTGCCCGAGGATCAGCCC.

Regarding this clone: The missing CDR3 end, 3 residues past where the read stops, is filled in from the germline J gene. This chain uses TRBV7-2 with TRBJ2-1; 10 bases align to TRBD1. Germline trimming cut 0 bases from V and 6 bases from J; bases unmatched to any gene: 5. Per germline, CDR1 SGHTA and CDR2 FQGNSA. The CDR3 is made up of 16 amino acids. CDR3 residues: CASSLAGGQGRNEQFF. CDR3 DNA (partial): TGTGCCAGCAGCTTAGCGGGGGGACAGGGGCGCAATGAG.

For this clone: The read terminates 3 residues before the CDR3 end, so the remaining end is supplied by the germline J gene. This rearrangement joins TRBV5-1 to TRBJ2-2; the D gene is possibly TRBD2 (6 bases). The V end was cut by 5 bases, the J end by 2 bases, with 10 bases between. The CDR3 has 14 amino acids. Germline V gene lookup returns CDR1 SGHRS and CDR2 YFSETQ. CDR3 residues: CASRTGLNTGELFF. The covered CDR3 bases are TGCGCCAGCAGGACCGGACTAAACACCGGGGAG.

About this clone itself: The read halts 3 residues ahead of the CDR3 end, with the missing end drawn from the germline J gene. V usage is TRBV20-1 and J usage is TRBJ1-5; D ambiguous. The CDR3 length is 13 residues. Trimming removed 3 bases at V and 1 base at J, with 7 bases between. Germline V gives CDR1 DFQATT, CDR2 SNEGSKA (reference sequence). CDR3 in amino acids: CSASVQSNQPQHF. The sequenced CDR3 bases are TGCAGTGCTAGTGTTCAGAGCAATCAGCCC.

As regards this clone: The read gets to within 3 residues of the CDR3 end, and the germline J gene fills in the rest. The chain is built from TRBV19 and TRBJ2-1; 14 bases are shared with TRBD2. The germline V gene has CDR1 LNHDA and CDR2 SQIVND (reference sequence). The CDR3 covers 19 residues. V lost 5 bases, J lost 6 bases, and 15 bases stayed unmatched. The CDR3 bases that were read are TGTGCCAGTAGTGTGAGACTAGCGGGAGGGCCAGGGGGTTGCAATGAG. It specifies CASSVRLAGGPGGCNE. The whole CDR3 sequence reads CASSVRLAGGPGGCNEQFF.

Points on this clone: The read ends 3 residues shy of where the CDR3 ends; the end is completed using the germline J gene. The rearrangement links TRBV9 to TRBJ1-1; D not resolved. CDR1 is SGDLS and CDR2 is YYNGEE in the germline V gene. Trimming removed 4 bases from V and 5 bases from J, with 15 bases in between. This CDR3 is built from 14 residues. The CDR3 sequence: CASSSPTPGTEAFF. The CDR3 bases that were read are TGTGCCAGCAGCTCTCCGACTCCGGGGACTGAA.

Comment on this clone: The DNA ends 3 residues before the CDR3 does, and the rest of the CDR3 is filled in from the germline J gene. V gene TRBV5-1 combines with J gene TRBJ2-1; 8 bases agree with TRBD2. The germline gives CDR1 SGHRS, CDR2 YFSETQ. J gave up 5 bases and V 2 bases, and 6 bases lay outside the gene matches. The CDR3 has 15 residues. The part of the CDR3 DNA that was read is TGCGCCAGCAGCTTAATGGGACTAGAAGACAATGAG. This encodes CASSLMGLEDNE. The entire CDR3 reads CASSLMGLEDNEQFF. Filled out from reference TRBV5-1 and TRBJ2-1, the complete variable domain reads KAGVTQTPRYLIKTRGQQVTLSCSPISGHRSVSWYQQTPGQGLQFLFEYFSETQRNKGNFPGRFSGRQFSNSRSEMNVSTLELGDSALYLCASSLMGLEDNEQFFGPGTRLTVL.

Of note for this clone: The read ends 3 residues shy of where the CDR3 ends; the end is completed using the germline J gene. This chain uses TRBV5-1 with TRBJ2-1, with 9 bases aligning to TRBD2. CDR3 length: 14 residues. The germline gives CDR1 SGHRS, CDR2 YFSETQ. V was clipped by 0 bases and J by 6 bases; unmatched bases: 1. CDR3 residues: CASSLGREGNEQFF. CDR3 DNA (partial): TGCGCCAGCAGCTTGGGGCGGGAGGGCAATGAG.

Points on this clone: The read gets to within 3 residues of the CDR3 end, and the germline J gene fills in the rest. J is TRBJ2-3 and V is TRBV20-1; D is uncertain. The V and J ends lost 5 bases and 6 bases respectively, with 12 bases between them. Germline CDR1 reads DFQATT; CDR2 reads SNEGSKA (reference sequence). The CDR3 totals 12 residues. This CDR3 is CSAPPQSDTQYF. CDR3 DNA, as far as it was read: TGCAGTGCTCCACCGCAGAGTGATACG.

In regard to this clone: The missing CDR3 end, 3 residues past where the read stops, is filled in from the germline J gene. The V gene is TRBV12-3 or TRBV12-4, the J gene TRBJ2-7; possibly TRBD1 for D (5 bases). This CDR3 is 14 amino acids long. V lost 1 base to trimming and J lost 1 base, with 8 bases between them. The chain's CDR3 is CASSLDPGSYEQYF. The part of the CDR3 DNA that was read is TGTGCCAGCAGTTTAGACCCAGGGTCCTACGAG.

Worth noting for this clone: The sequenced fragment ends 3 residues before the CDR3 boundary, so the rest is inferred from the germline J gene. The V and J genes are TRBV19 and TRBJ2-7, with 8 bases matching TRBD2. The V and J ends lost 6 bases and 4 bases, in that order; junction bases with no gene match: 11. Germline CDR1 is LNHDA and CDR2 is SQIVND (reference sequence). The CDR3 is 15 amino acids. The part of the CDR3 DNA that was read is TGTGCCAGTAGCTCTGCAGCGGGAGTCTCGTACGAG. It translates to CASSSAAGVSYE. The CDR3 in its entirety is CASSSAAGVSYEQYF.

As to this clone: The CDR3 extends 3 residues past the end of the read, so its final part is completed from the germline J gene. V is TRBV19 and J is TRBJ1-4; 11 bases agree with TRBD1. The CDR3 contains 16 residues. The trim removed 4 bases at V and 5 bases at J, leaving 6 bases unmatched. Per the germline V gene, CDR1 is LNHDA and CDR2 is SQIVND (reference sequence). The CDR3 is CASSNSRTGGNEKLFF. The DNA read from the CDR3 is TGTGCCAGTAGTAACTCCCGGACAGGGGGCAATGAAAAA.

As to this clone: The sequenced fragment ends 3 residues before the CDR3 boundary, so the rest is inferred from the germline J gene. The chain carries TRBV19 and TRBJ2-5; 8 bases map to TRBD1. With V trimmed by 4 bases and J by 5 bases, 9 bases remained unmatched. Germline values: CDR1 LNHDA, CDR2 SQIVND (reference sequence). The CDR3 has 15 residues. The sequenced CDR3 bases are TGTGCCAGTAGTACCGGGACAGGAGGTGGCGAGACC. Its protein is CASSTGTGGGET. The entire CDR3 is CASSTGTGGGETQYF.

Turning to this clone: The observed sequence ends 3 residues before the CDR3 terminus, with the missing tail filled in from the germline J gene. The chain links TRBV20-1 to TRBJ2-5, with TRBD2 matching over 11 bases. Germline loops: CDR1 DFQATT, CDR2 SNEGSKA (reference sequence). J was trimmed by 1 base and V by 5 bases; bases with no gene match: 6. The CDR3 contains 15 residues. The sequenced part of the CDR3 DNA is TGCAGTGCTCAAGCGACTAGCGGGGCCCAAGAGACC. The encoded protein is CSAQATSGAQET. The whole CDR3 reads CSAQATSGAQETQYF.

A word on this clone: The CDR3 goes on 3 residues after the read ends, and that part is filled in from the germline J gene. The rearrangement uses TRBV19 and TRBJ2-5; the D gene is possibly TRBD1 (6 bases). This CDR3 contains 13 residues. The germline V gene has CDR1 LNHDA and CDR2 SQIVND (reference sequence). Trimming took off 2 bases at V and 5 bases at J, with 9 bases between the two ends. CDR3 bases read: TGTGCCAGTAGTATACAGGGGATGGAGACC. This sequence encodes CASSIQGMET. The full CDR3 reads CASSIQGMETQYF.

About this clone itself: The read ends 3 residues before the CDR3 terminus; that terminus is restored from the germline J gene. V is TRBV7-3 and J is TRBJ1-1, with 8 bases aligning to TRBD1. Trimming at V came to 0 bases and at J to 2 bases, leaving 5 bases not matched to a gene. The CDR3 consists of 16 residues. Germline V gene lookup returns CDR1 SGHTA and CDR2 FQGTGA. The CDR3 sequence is CASSLTRTGRNTEAFF. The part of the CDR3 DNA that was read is TGTGCCAGCAGCTTAACACGGACAGGGCGAAACACTGAA.

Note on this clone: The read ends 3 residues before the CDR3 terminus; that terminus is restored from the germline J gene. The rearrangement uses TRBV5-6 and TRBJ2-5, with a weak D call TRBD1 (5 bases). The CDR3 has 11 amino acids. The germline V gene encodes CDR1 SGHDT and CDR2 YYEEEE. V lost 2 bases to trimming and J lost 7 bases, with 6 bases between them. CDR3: CASSFQGTQYF. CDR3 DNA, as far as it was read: TGTGCCAGCAGCTTTCAGGGGACC.

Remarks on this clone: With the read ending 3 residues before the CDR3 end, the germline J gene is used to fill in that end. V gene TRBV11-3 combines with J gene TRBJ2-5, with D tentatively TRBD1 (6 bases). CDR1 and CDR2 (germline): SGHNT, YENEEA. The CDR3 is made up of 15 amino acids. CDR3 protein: CASRLTGVSQETQYF. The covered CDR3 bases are TGTGCAAGTCGCTTGACAGGAGTATCACAAGAGACC.

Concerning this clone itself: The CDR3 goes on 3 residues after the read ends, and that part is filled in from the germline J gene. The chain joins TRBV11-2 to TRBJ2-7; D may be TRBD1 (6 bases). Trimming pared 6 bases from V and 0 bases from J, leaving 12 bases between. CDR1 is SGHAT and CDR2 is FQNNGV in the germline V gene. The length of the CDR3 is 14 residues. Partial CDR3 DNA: TGTGCCAGCAGAAGTTGGACAGTCTCCTACGAG. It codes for CASRSWTVSYE. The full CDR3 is CASRSWTVSYEQYF.

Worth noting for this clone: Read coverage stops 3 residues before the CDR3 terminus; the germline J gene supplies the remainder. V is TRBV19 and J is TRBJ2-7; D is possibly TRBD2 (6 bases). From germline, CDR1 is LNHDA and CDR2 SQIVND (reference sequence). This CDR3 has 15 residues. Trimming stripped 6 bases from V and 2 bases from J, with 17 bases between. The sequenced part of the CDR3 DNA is TGTGCCAGTAGCTCTTCTAGCGCTGCCCCCTACGAG. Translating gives CASSSSSAAPYE. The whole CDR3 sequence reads CASSSSSAAPYEQYF. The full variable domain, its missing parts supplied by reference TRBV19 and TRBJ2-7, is DGGITQSPKYLFRKEGQNVTLSCEQNLNHDAMYWYRQDPGQGLRLIYYSQIVNDFQKGDIAEGYSVSREKKESFPLTVTSAQKNPTAFYLCASSSSSAAPYEQYFGPGTRLTVT.

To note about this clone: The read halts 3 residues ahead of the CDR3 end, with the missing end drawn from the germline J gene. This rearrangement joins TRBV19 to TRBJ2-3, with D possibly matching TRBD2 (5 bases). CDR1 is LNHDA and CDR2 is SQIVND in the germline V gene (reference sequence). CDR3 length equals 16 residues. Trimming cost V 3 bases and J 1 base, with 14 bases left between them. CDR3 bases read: TGTGCCAGTAGTATTCTACCCGGGGTTGGCACAGATACG. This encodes CASSILPGVGTDT. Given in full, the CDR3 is CASSILPGVGTDTQYF.

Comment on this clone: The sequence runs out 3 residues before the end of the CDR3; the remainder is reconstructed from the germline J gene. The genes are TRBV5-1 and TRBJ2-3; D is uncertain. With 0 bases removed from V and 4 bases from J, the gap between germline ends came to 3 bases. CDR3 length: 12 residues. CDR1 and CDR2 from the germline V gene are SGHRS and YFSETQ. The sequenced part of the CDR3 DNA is TGCGCCAGCAGCTTGGAGGCAGATACG. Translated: CASSLEADT. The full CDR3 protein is CASSLEADTQYF. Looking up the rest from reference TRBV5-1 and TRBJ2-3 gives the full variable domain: KAGVTQTPRYLIKTRGQQVTLSCSPISGHRSVSWYQQTPGQGLQFLFEYFSETQRNKGNFPGRFSGRQFSNSRSEMNVSTLELGDSALYLCASSLEADTQYFGPGTRLTVL.

CDR3 sequence: CSVGLAGDREQFF. The sequenced part of the CDR3 DNA is TGCAGCGTTGGACTAGCGGGAGATCGTGAG. The genes are TRBV29-1 and TRBJ2-1, with TRBD2 identical over 12 bases. The CDR3 end is not reached by the read, which stops 3 residues before it; the germline J gene fills it in. CDR3 size: 13 residues. Trimming cost V 4 bases and J 9 bases; bases outside gene matches: 4. CDR1 and CDR2 from the germline V gene are SQVTM and ANQGSEA.